The 27 T cell receptor beta chains below were found in one sample sequenced in a study of memory CD4+ T cells and cytomegalovirus serostatus. Single viable CD3+CD4+CD8-CD45RO+ cells were sorted as the memory CD4+ T cells. The repertoire was sequenced with immunoSEQ multiplex PCR; TCRdb's copy has only in-frame clones and lacks some. Among about 96,000 clones listed, approximately 80% were seen once. The sample consisted of memory CD4+ T cells from blood. The receptors derive from an adult in good health and CMV-seropositive.

The V gene is TRBV5-4, the J gene TRBJ2-5, with 8 bases fitting TRBD1. The CDR3 runs to 13 residues. Germline V gene sequence: CDR1 SGHNT, CDR2 YYREEE (reference sequence). V dropped 3 bases and J dropped 4; count of bases not matched to a gene: 2. CDR3 nucleotide sequence: TGTGCCAGCAGCTGGGACAGGCGAGAGACCCAGTACTTC. Protein product: CASSWDRRETQYF.

The chain carries TRBV7-9 and TRBJ1-1; TRBD1 aligns across 8 bases. CDR3 length equals 15 residues. V was pared by 0 bases and J by 3 bases, with 3 bases of the junction left unmatched. The germline V gene encodes CDR1 SEHNR and CDR2 FQNEAQ (reference sequence). The CDR3 here is CASSLAHRGDTEAFF. The CDR3 region has the DNA TGTGCCAGCAGCTTAGCCCACAGGGGGGACACTGAAGCTTTCTTT.

J is TRBJ1-2 and V is TRBV18, with no clear D. The CDR3 sequence is 17 residues long. V lost 3 bases and J 5 bases, leaving 22 bases between the germline ends. The germline gives CDR1 KGHSH, CDR2 LQKENI. The CDR3 DNA sequence: TGTGCCAGCTCACCGAGGGAGCTAGCAGAGTGGCCTTATGGCTACACCTTC. Residues: CASSPRELAEWPYGYTF.

The chain employs TRBV7-6 and TRBJ2-1; TRBD2 agrees at 8 bases. V was pared by 0 bases and J by 7 bases, with 11 bases of the junction left unmatched. The CDR3 is made up of 17 amino acids. Germline assignment: CDR1 SGHVS and CDR2 FNYEAQ. DNA of the CDR3: TGTGCCAGCAGCTTAGCTTGGTCAAGCGGGAGAGGTAATGAGCAGTTCTTC. Amino acids: CASSLAWSSGRGNEQFF.

The rearrangement uses TRBV5-6 and TRBJ1-2; possibly TRBD1 for D (6 bases). Germline V CDR1 and CDR2: SGHDT, YYEEEE. The length of the CDR3 is 14 residues. The V end was cut by 0 bases, the J end by 3 bases, with 9 bases between. In nucleotides, the CDR3 is TGTGCCAGCAGCTTGGCAGGGGAGGACTATGGCTACACCTTC. Translation: CASSLAGEDYGYTF. The entire variable domain, with the rest obtained from reference TRBV5-6 and TRBJ1-2, is as follows: DAGVTQSPTHLIKTRGQQVTLRCSPKSGHDTVSWYQQALGQGPQFIFQYYEEEERQRGNFPDRFSGHQFPNYSSELNVNALLLGDSALYLCASSLAGEDYGYTFGSGTRLTVV.

This rearrangement joins TRBV18 to TRBJ1-1; D remains ambiguous. This CDR3 contains 14 residues. Germline V gene sequence: CDR1 KGHSH, CDR2 LQKENI. Trimming pared 3 bases from V and 8 bases from J, leaving 16 bases between. The CDR3 bases are TGTGCCAGCTCACCGCGCCGGATAGAAGGGGAAGCTTTCTTT. Its translation is CASSPRRIEGEAFF.

This chain connects TRBV28 to TRBJ2-7; no firm D call. This CDR3 is 14 amino acids long. Germline CDR1 and CDR2: MDHEN and SYDVKM. V lost 3 bases, J lost 5 bases, and 14 bases lay in between. The CDR3 reads CASSFPGSPNEQYF. The CDR3 nucleotides are TGTGCCAGCAGTTTCCCAGGCTCGCCGAACGAGCAGTACTTC.

The rearrangement uses TRBV30 and TRBJ2-3, with 7 bases identical to TRBD2. The CDR3 sequence is 16 residues long. Unmatched junction bases numbered 8, after V lost 0 bases and J lost 2 bases. CDR1 is GTSNPN, CDR2 SVGIG, per germline (reference sequence). CDR3 DNA sequence: TGTGCCTGGAGTGTCCTCAGCGGGACTTTCACAGATACGCAGTATTTT. Its protein product is CAWSVLSGTFTDTQYF. Full variable domain (remainder filled in from reference TRBV30 and TRBJ2-3): SQTIHQWPATLVQPVGSPLSLECTVEGTSNPNLYWYRQAAGRGLQLLFYSVGIGQISSEVPQNLSASRPQDRQFILSSKKLLLSDSGFYLCAWSVLSGTFTDTQYFGPGTRLTVL.

The J gene is TRBJ2-7, the V gene TRBV20-1, with 7 bases fitting TRBD2. Germline assignment: CDR1 DFQATT and CDR2 SNEGSKA (reference sequence). Trimming at V came to 3 bases and at J to 7 bases, leaving 3 bases not matched to a gene. The CDR3 runs to 11 residues. The CDR3 region has the DNA TGCAGTGCTAGGGGACTACTGGAGCAGTACTTC. Its protein is CSARGLLEQYF.

The CDR3 loop reads CASSFGREKLFF. The CDR3 DNA is TGTGCCAGCAGTTTCGGGAGGGAAAAACTGTTTTTT. J is TRBJ1-4 and V is TRBV28; no firm D call. The CDR3 extends over 12 amino acids. The germline V and J ends were trimmed by 3 bases and 8 bases, with 7 bases remaining between them. Germline V CDR1 and CDR2: MDHEN, SYDVKM.

The gene calls are TRBV6-5 and TRBJ2-4, with 7 bases aligning to TRBD1. CDR3 size: 12 residues. Trimming cost V 10 bases and J 9 bases; bases outside gene matches: 9. CDR1 and CDR2 (germline): MNHEY, SVGAGI. The CDR3 DNA reads as TGTGCCAACCTTACAGGGGTGGGCATTCAGTACTTC. This translates into CANLTGVGIQYF.

The V and J genes are TRBV28 and TRBJ1-2, with D unresolved. The CDR3 totals 15 residues. Looked up from germline, CDR1 is MDHEN and CDR2 is SYDVKM. Trimming took 2 bases from V and 3 from J, leaving 13 bases between them. The CDR3 region is CASSLEGGQDYGYTF. For the CDR3, the DNA is TGTGCCAGCAGTTTAGAAGGTGGGCAGGACTATGGCTACACCTTC.

The V gene is TRBV28, the J gene TRBJ1-1; D ambiguous. The V and J ends lost 6 bases and 1 base respectively, with 9 bases between them. The CDR3 covers 13 residues. The germline V gene has CDR1 MDHEN and CDR2 SYDVKM. The CDR3 DNA follows: TGTGCCAGCAGAGAACAAGAGAACACTGAAGCTTTCTTT. Encoded protein: CASREQENTEAFF.

The chain uses TRBV29-1 and TRBJ2-7; 9 nucleotides align to TRBD2. This CDR3 spans 14 amino acids. The V segment lost 6 bases and the J segment 3 bases; nucleotides outside the gene matches: 9. In germline, CDR1 is SQVTM, CDR2 ANQGSEA. In nucleotides, the CDR3 is TGCAGCGTCCAACTAGCGGGTTCACGCTACGAGCAGTACTTC. Its translation is CSVQLAGSRYEQYF.

The chain has TRBV18 and TRBJ2-1; D is unresolved. CDR1 is KGHSH and CDR2 is LQKENI in the germline V gene. Deletions cut 2 bases from V and 5 bases from J, with 4 bases between. The CDR3 is 12 amino acids. The CDR3 sequence is CASSPTDNEQFF. For the CDR3, the DNA is TGTGCCAGCTCACCAACCGACAATGAGCAGTTCTTC.

The CDR3 loop reads CATSRGQERAETQYF. The CDR3 region has the DNA TGTGCCACCAGCAGAGGACAGGAGAGGGCAGAGACCCAGTACTTC. V usage is TRBV15 and J usage is TRBJ2-5; TRBD1 might be the D (6 bases). Germline loops: CDR1 LNHNV, CDR2 YYDKDF (reference sequence). Deletions cut 1 base from V and 4 bases from J, with 13 bases between. This CDR3 spans 15 amino acids.

CDR3 DNA sequence: TGTGCCAGCAGGTCACATTCGGGGGCCAACTCTGGGGCCAACGTCCTGACTTTC. It specifies CASRSHSGANSGANVLTF. This rearrangement joins TRBV28 to TRBJ2-6; D possibly matches TRBD1 or TRBD2 (6 bases each). In germline, CDR1 is MDHEN, CDR2 SYDVKM. This CDR3 region has 18 residues. The V end lost 6 bases, the J end lost 0 bases, and 18 bases lay between the germline ends.

The V and J genes are TRBV5-1 and TRBJ1-2; weak D call: TRBD1 (5 bases). The CDR3 extends over 13 amino acids. Germline CDR1 and CDR2: SGHRS and YFSETQ. The V end lost 6 bases, the J end lost 2 bases, and 11 bases lay between the germline ends. Here the CDR3 reads CASTPGGNYGYTF. The CDR3 DNA sequence: TGCGCCAGCACGCCTGGGGGGAACTATGGCTACACCTTC.

This chain joins TRBV5-1 and TRBJ2-2, with TRBD1 as a possible D gene (6 bases). Germline CDR1 is SGHRS and CDR2 is YFSETQ. There are 16 residues in the CDR3. V gave up 5 bases and J gave up 2 bases, with 16 bases separating them. The CDR3 reads CASRVSGTSNTGELFF. The CDR3 coding sequence is TGCGCCAGCAGGGTTTCCGGGACATCTAACACCGGGGAGCTGTTTTTT. Based on the CDR3 plus reference TRBV5-1 and TRBJ2-2, the full variable domain is KAGVTQTPRYLIKTRGQQVTLSCSPISGHRSVSWYQQTPGQGLQFLFEYFSETQRNKGNFPGRFSGRQFSNSRSEMNVSTLELGDSALYLCASRVSGTSNTGELFFGEGSRLTVL.

V is TRBV28 and J is TRBJ2-5; D unclear. Germline-derived CDR1 and CDR2 are MDHEN and SYDVKM. The CDR3 covers 14 residues. The V end was cut by 3 bases, the J end by 2 bases, with 10 bases between. CDR3 sequence (DNA): TGTGCCAGCAGTTTTGGGAATAGTCAAGAGACCCAGTACTTC. Translated: CASSFGNSQETQYF.

The chain uses TRBV2 and TRBJ2-3, with 9 bases lining up with TRBD2. V lost 6 bases and J lost 1; bases outside the gene matches: 11. The CDR3 loop spans 17 amino acids. Germline CDR1 SNHLY, CDR2 FYNNEI. The CDR3 is CASRARLTSGRTDTQYF. CDR3 DNA: TGTGCCAGCAGGGCACGATTGACTAGCGGTCGCACAGATACGCAGTATTTT.

V is TRBV10-3 and J is TRBJ2-7; 8 positions match TRBD2. The CDR3 spans 15 residues. In germline, CDR1 is ENHRY, CDR2 SYGVKD. V was clipped by 0 bases and J by 6 bases; unmatched bases: 7. This CDR3 is CAISESGRAGGEQYF. The CDR3 DNA reads TGTGCCATCAGTGAGTCAGGCAGGGCGGGGGGCGAGCAGTACTTC.

The chain is built from TRBV28 and TRBJ1-1; TRBD1 agrees at 11 bases. Germline V gene sequence: CDR1 MDHEN, CDR2 SYDVKM. CDR3 length: 16 amino acids. The V gene end was trimmed by 3 bases and the J gene end by 11 bases; junction bases not matched to a gene: 14. The CDR3: CASSFTRDRGYRWAFF. CDR3 bases: TGTGCCAGCAGTTTTACCCGGGACAGGGGGTATCGGTGGGCTTTCTTT. The full variable domain, rest sourced from reference TRBV28 and TRBJ1-1, is DVKVTQSSRYLVKRTGEKVFLECVQDMDHENMFWYRQDPGLGLRLIYFSYDVKMKEKGDIPEGYSVSREKKERFSLILESASTNQTSMYLCASSFTRDRGYRWAFFGQGTRLTVV.

This clone was detected only once. The chain links TRBV29-1 to TRBJ2-3, with 7 positions matching TRBD2. Germline values: CDR1 SQVTM, CDR2 ANQGSEA. CDR3 length: 14 amino acids. The junction had 9 bases not matched to a gene; V was cut back by 3 bases and J by 6 bases. CDR3 in amino acids: CSVDAAGAVDTQYF. CDR3 DNA sequence: TGCAGCGTTGACGCTGCGGGAGCGGTGGATACGCAGTATTTT.

This rearrangement joins TRBV6-5 to TRBJ2-7, with a weak D call TRBD1 (5 bases). The CDR3 loop spans 13 amino acids. Germline V lookup: CDR1 MNHEY, CDR2 SVGAGI. V shed 7 bases and J shed 0 bases, with 10 bases lying between them. CDR3 in DNA: TGTGCCAGCACGAAGGGGTTCTCCTACGAGCAGTACTTC. This sequence encodes CASTKGFSYEQYF.

The sample holds a few counts of this clone. The chain has TRBV6-5 and TRBJ2-2, with 8 bases matching TRBD1. V gave up 7 bases and J gave up 3 bases; unmatched junction bases: 7. Germline V CDR1 and CDR2: MNHEY, SVGAGI. There are 15 residues in the CDR3. CDR3 sequence: CASKRTGPDTGELFF. DNA for the CDR3: TGTGCCAGCAAAAGGACAGGGCCGGACACCGGGGAGCTGTTTTTT.

The chain combines TRBV18 with TRBJ2-5, with TRBD2 matching 9 bases. V lost 1 base, J lost 2 bases, and 2 bases stayed unmatched. Germline V gene sequence: CDR1 KGHSH, CDR2 LQKENI. There are 15 residues in the CDR3. The CDR3 loop is CASSPRSGRQETQYF. The DNA of the CDR3 is TGTGCCAGCTCACCACGCAGCGGGAGGCAAGAGACCCAGTACTTC.